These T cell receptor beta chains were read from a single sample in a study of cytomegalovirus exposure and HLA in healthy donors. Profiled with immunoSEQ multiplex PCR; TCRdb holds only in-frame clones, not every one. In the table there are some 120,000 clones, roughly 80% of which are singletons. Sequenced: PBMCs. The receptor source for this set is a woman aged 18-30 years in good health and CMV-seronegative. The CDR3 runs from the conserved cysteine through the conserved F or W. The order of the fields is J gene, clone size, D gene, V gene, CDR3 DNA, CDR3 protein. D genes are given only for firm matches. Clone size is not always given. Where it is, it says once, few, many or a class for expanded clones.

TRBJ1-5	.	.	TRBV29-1	TGCAGCGTTGAGACAGGCAATCAGCCCCAGCATTTT	CSVETGNQPQHF
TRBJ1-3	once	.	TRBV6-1	TGTGCCAGCAGTGGTCTCCCGGGGGGGGGAAACACCATATATTTT	CASSGLPGGGNTIYF
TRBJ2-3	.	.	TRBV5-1	TGCGCCAGCAGCTTGGGTGACATCACAGATACGCAGTATTTT	CASSLGDITDTQYF
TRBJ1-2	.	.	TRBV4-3	TGCGCCAGCAGCCACCTAGGACGGGGCTATGGCTACACCTTC	CASSHLGRGYGYTF
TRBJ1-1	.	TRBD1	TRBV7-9	TGTGCCAGCAGCCCCCCAGGGGGCGCGACTGAAGCTTTCTTT	CASSPPGGATEAFF
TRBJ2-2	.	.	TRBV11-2	TGTGCCAGCAGCCCGGGGACTTCCGGGGAGCTGTTTTTT	CASSPGTSGELFF
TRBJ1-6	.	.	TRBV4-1	TGCGCCAGCAGCCAAGAGCGGCGCAGTCCCCTCCACTTT	CASSQERRSPLHF
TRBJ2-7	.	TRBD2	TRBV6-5	TGTGCCAGCAGAGATCTAGCGGGAGGGCAACAGTACTTC	CASRDLAGGQQYF
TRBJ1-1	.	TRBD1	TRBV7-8	TGTGCCAGCAGCTTCGGGACAGGGCACACTGAAGCTTTCTTT	CASSFGTGHTEAFF
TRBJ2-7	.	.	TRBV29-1	TGCAGCGTTGTTAGTGGGGCAGGTCCCTCCTACGAGCAGTACTTT	CSVVSGAGPSYEQYF
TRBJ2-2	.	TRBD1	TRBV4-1	TGCGCCAGCAGCCAAGAGGGGACAGGGGGCCCCGGGGAGCTGTTTTTT	CASSQEGTGGPGELFF
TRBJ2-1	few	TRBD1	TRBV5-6	TGTGCCAGCAGACCCACCGGGACAGGTAGAATCAATGAGCAGTTCTTC	CASRPTGTGRINEQFF
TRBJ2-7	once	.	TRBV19	TGTGCCAGTAGTATCGGTGGTAGCGAGAGCTACGAGCAGTACTTC	CASSIGGSESYEQYF
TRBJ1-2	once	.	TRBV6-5	TGTGCCAGCAGTTACAGAACAGGACCAATCTATGGCTACACCTTC	CASSYRTGPIYGYTF
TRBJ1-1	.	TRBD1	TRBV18	TGTGCCAGCTCACCGGGACAGGGGGCGGGTACTGAAGCTTTCTTT	CASSPGQGAGTEAFF
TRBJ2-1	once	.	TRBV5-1	TGCGCCAGCAGCTTGGACGGGGTGAATGAGCAGTTCTTC	CASSLDGVNEQFF
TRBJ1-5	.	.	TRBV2	TGTGCCAGCAGACGCGCCTTTGAGCGGCAGCCCCAGCATTTT	CASRRAFERQPQHF
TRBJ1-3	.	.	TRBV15	TGTGCCACCAGCAGAGACCCAGTTGGAAACACCATATATTTT	CATSRDPVGNTIYF
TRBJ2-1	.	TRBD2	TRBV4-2	TGTGCCAGCGCTCCAACTTACTCGACTAGCGGGACCGCCTTGAAGCAGTTCTTC	CASAPTYSTSGTALKQFF
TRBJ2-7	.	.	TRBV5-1	TGCGCCAGCAGCTTGGAGGGTGGGACTTCCTTCACCTACGAGCAGTACTTC	CASSLEGGTSFTYEQYF
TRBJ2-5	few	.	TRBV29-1	TGCAGCGGAAGAGACGGGGCGGCGGGGGAGACCCAGTACTTC	CSGRDGAAGETQYF
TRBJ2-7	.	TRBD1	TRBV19	TGTGCCAGTAGTGGGACAGGCCTCCTCTACGAGCAGTACTTC	CASSGTGLLYEQYF
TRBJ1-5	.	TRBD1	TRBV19	TGTGCCAGTAGTATTGGGGACAGGGGGAATCAGCCCCAGCATTTT	CASSIGDRGNQPQHF
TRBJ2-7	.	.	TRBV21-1	TGTGCCAGCAGCAAAGGACAGGTACTCTACGAGCAGTACTTC	CASSKGQVLYEQYF
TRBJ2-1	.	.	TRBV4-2	TGTGCCAGCAGCCAGGGCGGGCGGGGGCCCAGCAATGAGCAGTTCTTC	CASSQGGRGPSNEQFF
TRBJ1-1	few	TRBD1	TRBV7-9	TGTGCCAGCAGCCCGGGACAGGGAATTACTGAAGCTTTCTTT	CASSPGQGITEAFF
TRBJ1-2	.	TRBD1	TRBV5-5	TGTGCCAGCAGTCGACAGGGTACGCATGGCTACACCTTC	CASSRQGTHGYTF
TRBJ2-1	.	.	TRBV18	TGTGCCAGCTCACCGAGGAGGATCATGGAGGAGCAGTTCTTC	CASSPRRIMEEQFF
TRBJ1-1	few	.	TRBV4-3	TGCGCCAGCAGCCAAGGTCAAAACACTGAAGCTTTCTTT	CASSQGQNTEAFF
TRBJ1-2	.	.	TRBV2	TGTGCCAGCACCATGGACACGCACGCCGCCTATGGCTACACCTTC	CASTMDTHAAYGYTF
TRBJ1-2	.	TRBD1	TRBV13	TGTGCCAGCAGCCGAGGAGGACAGGTTCGGTTCTATGGCTACACCTTC	CASSRGGQVRFYGYTF
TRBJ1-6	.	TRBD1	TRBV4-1	TGCGCCAGCAGCCATCCCTCCGACAGGGCCAATTCACCCCTCCACTTT	CASSHPSDRANSPLHF
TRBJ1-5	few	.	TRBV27	TGTGCCAGCAGCCCTAGCCGCAATCAGCCCCAGCATTTT	CASSPSRNQPQHF
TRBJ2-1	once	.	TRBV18	TGTGCCAGCTCACCAAGCCCACCCGCACTCAAATACAATGAGCAGTTCTTC	CASSPSPPALKYNEQFF
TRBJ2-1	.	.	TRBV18	TGTGCCAGCTCACCTAGCGGAACCTACAATGAGCAGTTCTTC	CASSPSGTYNEQFF
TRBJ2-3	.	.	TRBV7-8	TGTGCCAGCAGCTTAGTTCCGGGAGCAGATACGCAGTATTTT	CASSLVPGADTQYF
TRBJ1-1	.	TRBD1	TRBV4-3	TGCGCCAGCAGCCACCCGACAGGGGGGTTCACTGAAGCTTTCTTT	CASSHPTGGFTEAFF
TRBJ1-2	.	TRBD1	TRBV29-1	TGCAGCGTTGGTGGACAGGGGGCGGGCTATGGCTACACCTTC	CSVGGQGAGYGYTF
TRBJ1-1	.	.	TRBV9	TGTGCCAGCAGCGTAGGGCTGACAGAGAGCGCTGAAGCTTTCTTT	CASSVGLTESAEAFF
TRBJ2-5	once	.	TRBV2	TGTGCCAGCAGTGAAGGGTCGGTAGAGACCCAGTACTTC	CASSEGSVETQYF
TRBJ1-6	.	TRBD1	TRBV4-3	TGCGCCAGCAGCCAAGATCCGGGACAGGGATCACCCCTCCACTTT	CASSQDPGQGSPLHF
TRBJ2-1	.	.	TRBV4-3	TGCGCCAGCAGCCAAGATATAGTGCGCAATGAGCAGTTCTTC	CASSQDIVRNEQFF
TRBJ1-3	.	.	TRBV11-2	TGTGCCAGCAGCTTTATGGGGGGATTCTCTGGAAACACCATATATTTT	CASSFMGGFSGNTIYF
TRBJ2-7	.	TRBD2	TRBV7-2	TGTGCCAGCAGCCCCCCCCACCAGGGACTAGTCCACGAGCAGTACTTC	CASSPPHQGLVHEQYF
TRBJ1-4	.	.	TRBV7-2	TGTGCCAGCAGCTTAAGTAGGGGGGAAAAACTGTTTTTT	CASSLSRGEKLFF
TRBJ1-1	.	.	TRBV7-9	TGTGCCAGCAGCGATAATGTTGCGGGACTCAACACTGAAGCTTTCTTT	CASSDNVAGLNTEAFF
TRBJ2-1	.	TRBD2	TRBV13	TGTGCCAGCAGCTCCTGGCGGGAGAAGGGTGAGCAGTTCTTC	CASSSWREKGEQFF
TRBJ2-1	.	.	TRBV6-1	TGTGCCAGCAGTGACGTTTTGGTGGGGGCGCGGGTGCAGTTCTTC	CASSDVLVGARVQFF
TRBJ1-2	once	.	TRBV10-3	TGTGCCATCGAGGTCGGTGCCTCCTGGAAAGCCTTC	CAIEVGASWKAF
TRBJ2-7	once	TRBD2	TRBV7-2	TGTGCCAGCAGCTTAGCGTTTAGCGGGAGGGCCCCCGAGCAGTACTTC	CASSLAFSGRAPEQYF
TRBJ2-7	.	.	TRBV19	TGTGCCAGTAGCGGTGAAAGCTACGAGCAGTACTTC	CASSGESYEQYF
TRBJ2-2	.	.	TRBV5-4	TGTGCCAGCAGCTTGGCCCAACGGGAGCGCACCGGGGAGCTGTTTTTT	CASSLAQRERTGELFF
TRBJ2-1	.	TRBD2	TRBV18	TGTGCCAGCTCGTGGACTAGCGGGAGGGTGAGGAATGAGCAGTTCTTC	CASSWTSGRVRNEQFF